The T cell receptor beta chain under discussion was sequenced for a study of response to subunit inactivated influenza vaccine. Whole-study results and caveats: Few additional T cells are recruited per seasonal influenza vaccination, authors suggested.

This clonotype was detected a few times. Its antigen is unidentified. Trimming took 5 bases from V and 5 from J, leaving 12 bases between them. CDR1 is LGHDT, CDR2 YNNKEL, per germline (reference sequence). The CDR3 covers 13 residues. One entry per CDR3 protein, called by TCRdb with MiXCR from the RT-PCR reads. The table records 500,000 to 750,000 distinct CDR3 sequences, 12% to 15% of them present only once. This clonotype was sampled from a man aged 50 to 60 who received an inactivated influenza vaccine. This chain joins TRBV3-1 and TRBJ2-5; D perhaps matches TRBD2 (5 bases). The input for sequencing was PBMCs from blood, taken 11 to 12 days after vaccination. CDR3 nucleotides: TGTGCCAGCAGCGCCCTAAGAGGGGAGACCCAGTACTTC. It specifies CASSALRGETQYF.